The TCR beta chain under discussion was sequenced for a study of T cells after yellow fever vaccination (dated by TCRdb to between 2018 and 2020). As for the study more broadly: The SMART-Seq v4 Ultra Low Input RNA kit was used to prepare libraries from fractions with low cell numbers. Two healthy male donors made up the cohort, one aged 18 to 30 years and the other aged 30 to 40 years. To follow T-cell clones before and after both primary and booster YFV17D yellow fever vaccination, bulk TCR alpha and beta repertoires underwent longitudinal sequencing. Blood was collected at multiple timepoints before and after primary and secondary immunization, and bulk PBMC replicates and cell subsets were isolated. What the study reported, not specific to this receptor: A small fraction of clonotypes appeared in both the CD4 and CD8 compartments, likely as a result of convergent recombination. Because abundant contaminating clonotypes from the bulk population could be contained in FACS-sorted repertoires, computational filtering was required. Compared with the primary T-cell response, the secondary T-cell response was weaker but faster, peaking on day 5 rather than day 15. After the booster, most clones that had expanded after primary vaccination were detected again (over 95% of CD4 and around 88% of CD8), suggesting broad maintenance of memory. Because only two donors were included in the study, the extent to which the findings can be generalized is limited.

Sample treatment or condition, as interpreted from the label and publication: live attenuated yellow fever vaccine strain. At every blood-draw timepoint, two biological replicates of bulk PBMCs were collected. PBMCs were isolated from peripheral blood using a standard Ficoll-Paque protocol. TriZol was used to extract RNA from bulk PBMCs, from CD4 and CD8 fractions, and from dextramer-positive and dextramer-negative fractions. Sequencing took place on an Illumina NovaSeq 6000. Synthesis of TCR cDNA relied on 5'RACE template switching, a step that introduced a universal primer site along with unique molecular identifiers. Priming of cDNA synthesis was performed from both the TCR alpha and TCR beta constant segments. Library amplification involved two PCR steps, and the second step added sample barcodes and sequencing adapters. Sequencing of libraries was performed on Illumina HiSeq 2500 (2x100 bp) or NovaSeq (2x150 bp). As for the authors' bioinformatics: MIGEC handled demultiplexing of reads and collapsing into UMI consensus sequences, while MiXCR performed V(D)J alignment. Vaccine-responding clonotypes were defined with edgeR using replicate PBMC samples, requiring FDR below 0.01 and a log2 fold change above 5 up to day 15. Each bulk clonotype was labeled CD4 or CD8 based on which sequenced repertoire, CD4 or CD8, contained the clonotype at higher abundance. TCRdb reprocessing: public reads trimmed at Q25 with fastp, clones called with MiXCR, in-frame beta chains kept. Identical CDR3 proteins give one entry, which carries the most common genes and DNA. The V and J calls, along with clone size, are taken from TCRdb and not from the paper's own processing. The sample table records roughly 400,000 distinct CDR3 sequences; 18% of these occur just once. The ten largest clones take up 15% to 20% of the sample.

CDR1 and CDR2 (SGHNT, YYREEE) derive from the germline V gene (reference sequence). Trimming at the junction amounts to 4 bases on V and 2 bases on J, and the germline ends lie 15 bases apart. From the cysteine through the phenylalanine, the CDR3 covers 15 amino acids. The sequence is cut down to CDR3 DNA, 45 bases in frame from base 1. Notes on this clonotype: Its antigen is currently not known. The record has no base qualities; no much larger clone is one base away.

The sample in question was PBMCs, obtained before the yellow fever booster vaccination. This clonotype originated in a man in his late teens or twenties who received the YFV17D yellow fever vaccine. The sequence joins TRBV5-4 to TRBJ1-1; a confident D gene designation cannot be given. The CDR3 protein sequence reads: CASSRGFLDNTEAFF. The nucleotides read TGTGCCAGCAGCCGTGGGTTCCTGGACAACACTGAAGCTTTCTTT.